This T cell receptor beta chain was observed in a study of cytomegalovirus exposure and HLA in healthy donors. PCR was performed using 60 Vbeta and 13 Jbeta primers. Only in-frame clones appear in the TCRdb table, and some are missing; sequencing was by immunoSEQ multiplex PCR. Here the sample spans under 130,000 clones, about 83% being singletons. Whole-study results and caveats: In a later analysis, HLA-associated beta chains showed higher expansion and lower generation probabilities than comparable chains. Presence/absence results assume similar sequencing depth per donor, which may not hold. Three chains linked to CMV were shown in vitro to be specific for CMV antigens. TCR beta V- and J-gene trimming was later associated with a missense DCLRE1C variant.

Comment on this clone: Antigen specificity is unknown.

Sample: PBMCs. This clonotype was obtained from a young man in good health and CMV-seronegative.

CDR3 amino acids: CASSLPGHQETQYF. CDR3 sequence (DNA): TGTGCCAGCAGTCTTCCGGGACACCAAGAGACCCAGTACTTC. The chain is built from TRBV27 and TRBJ2-7; possibly TRBD1 or TRBD2 for D (5 bases each). The J call is uncertain, as TRBJ2-5 better fits the DNA end. This CDR3 is 14 amino acids long. Germline V gives CDR1 MNHEY, CDR2 SMNVEV (reference sequence).